This T cell receptor beta chain was retrieved from a study of early T cells in non-severe SARS-CoV-2 infection. The CDR3 is made up of 15 amino acids. Germline values: CDR1 SGHTA, CDR2 FQGNSA. V shed 0 bases and J 2 bases; nucleotides not matched to a gene: 2. TCRdb re-derived calls from the 5' RACE reads in MiXCR, one entry per CDR3 protein. The data contain approximately 38,000 distinct CDR3 sequences, about 3.9% of them singletons. The table lists this clonotype with many counts. Sequenced input: whole blood. The receptor's source is an adult who was a healthcare worker with PCR-confirmed SARS-CoV-2 infection or an uninfected control (not recorded which). This sequence joins TRBV7-2 and TRBJ2-5; 8 nucleotides line up with TRBD2. For the CDR3, the DNA is TGTGCCAGCAGCTTAGCTAGCGGGGCTCAAGAGACCCAGTACTTC. It encodes CASSLASGAQETQYF.